This T cell receptor (beta chain) is drawn from a study of shared clonotypes between healthy human individuals. Broader study findings: There were few donors, and this limited the genetic and exposure-history diversity represented.

Assay execution proceeded at the deep level. Scientists sequenced DNA from unsorted PBMC on ten immunoSEQ deep assay plates. Authors' data handling: Sequence data from immunoSEQ were junction-only and lacked quality scores; consequently, filtering differed. The assay was immunoSEQ multiplex PCR, and TCRdb's table has in-frame clones only and misses some. The V and J calls and clone size were taken over from that table, and D and trimming were inferred from the DNA. The data contain about 490,000 clones, 65% to 85% of them singletons. This clone has just one count. Antigen: not known. The sequencing input was PBMCs. The TCR originated in a woman in her thirties or forties in good health. Some clones in this sample may be carry-over from other donors' samples.

DNA of the CDR3: TGTGCCTGGACCCCACGCGGCGGACCCACCGGGGAGCTGTTTTTT. Translation gives CAWTPRGGPTGELFF. The chain couples TRBV30 to TRBJ2-2, with D hard to call. CDR1 is GTSNPN, CDR2 SVGIG, per germline (reference sequence). Trimming took 4 bases from V and 4 from J, leaving 16 bases between them. CDR3 length: 15 residues.